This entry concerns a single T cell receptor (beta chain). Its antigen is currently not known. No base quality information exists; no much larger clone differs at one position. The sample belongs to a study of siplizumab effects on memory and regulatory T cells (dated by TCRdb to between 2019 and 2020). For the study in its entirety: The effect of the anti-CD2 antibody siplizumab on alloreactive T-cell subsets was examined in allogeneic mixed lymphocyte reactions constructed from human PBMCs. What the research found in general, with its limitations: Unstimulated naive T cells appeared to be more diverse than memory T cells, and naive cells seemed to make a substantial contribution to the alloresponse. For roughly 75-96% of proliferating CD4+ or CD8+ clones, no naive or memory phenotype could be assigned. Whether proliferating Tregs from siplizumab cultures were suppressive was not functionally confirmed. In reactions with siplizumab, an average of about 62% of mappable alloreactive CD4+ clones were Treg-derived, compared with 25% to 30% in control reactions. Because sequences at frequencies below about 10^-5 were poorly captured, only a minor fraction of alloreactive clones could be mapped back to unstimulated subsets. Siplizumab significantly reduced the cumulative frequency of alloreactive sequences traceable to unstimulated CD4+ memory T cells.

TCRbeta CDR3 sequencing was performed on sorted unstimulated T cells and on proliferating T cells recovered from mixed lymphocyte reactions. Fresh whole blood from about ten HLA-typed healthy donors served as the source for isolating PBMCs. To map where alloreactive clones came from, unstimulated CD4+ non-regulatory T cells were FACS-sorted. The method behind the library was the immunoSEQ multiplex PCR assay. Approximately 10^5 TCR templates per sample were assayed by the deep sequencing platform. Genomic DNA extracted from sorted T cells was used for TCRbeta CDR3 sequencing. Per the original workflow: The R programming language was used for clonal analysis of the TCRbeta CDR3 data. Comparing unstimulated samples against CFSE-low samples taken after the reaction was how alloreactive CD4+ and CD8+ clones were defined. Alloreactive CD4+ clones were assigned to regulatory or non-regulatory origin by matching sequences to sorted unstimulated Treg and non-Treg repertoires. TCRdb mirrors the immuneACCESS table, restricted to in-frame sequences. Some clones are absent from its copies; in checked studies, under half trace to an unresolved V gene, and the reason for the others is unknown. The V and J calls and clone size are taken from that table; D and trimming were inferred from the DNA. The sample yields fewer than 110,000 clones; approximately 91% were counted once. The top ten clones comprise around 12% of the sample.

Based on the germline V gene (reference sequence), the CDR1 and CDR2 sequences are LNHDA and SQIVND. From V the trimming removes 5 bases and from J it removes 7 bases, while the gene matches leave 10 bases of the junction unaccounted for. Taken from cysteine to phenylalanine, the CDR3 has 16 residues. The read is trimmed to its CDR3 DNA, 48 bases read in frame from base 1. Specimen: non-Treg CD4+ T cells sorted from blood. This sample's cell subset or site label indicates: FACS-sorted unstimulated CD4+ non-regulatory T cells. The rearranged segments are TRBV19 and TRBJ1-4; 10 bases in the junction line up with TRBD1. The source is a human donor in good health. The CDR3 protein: CASSPPLDRGPEKLFF. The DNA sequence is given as TGTGCCAGTAGTCCCCCGCTTGACAGGGGGCCTGAAAAACTGTTTTTT.